This TCR beta chain was sequenced for a study of Tregs in tolerant kidney transplant recipients. Looking at the study overall: Related graft donors supplied nonmyeloablative bone marrow transplants, and mixed chimerism was transient. Regarding the study as a whole: Validation in larger populations is needed because few patients were studied.

Unstimulated Tregs (CD4+CD25+CD127-) and CD4+CD25- non-Tregs were sorted from PBMCs. Points on this clone: The antigen is undetermined.

Sequencing was performed with immunoSEQ multiplex PCR; in TCRdb, only in-frame clones are kept and a portion is missing. The table lists about 66,000 clones, just under 95% of them singletons, with about a tenth in the top ten. The CDR3 covers 15 residues. With 6 bases clipped from V and 2 bases from J, the junction kept 1 base outside the gene matches. Germline V gene sequence: CDR1 SNHLY, CDR2 FYNNEI. The starting material was CD8+ T cells from blood, obtained before the transplant. V and J are TRBV2 and TRBJ2-6; the match to TRBD1 covers 10 bases. This sequence was found in a human donor who received a combined kidney and bone marrow transplant. The CDR3: CASRGTGAGANVLTF. The CDR3 DNA follows: TGTGCCAGCAGGGGGACAGGGGCTGGGGCCAACGTCCTGACTTTC.